The entry below describes one T cell receptor beta chain. Which antigen it targets is not known. No base qualities exist here, and no much larger clone lies one base off it. The collaborating institutions used their own protocols to collect whole blood in K2EDTA tubes. For TCRbeta analysis, collaborators shipped samples in one of three forms: frozen whole blood, isolated PBMCs, or DNA extracted from either of those sample types. The sample belongs to a study of blood T cell repertoires in COVID-19 (dated by TCRdb to between 2020 and 2021). About the investigation overall: Samples from collaborators originated in the United States, Italy and Spain and spanned both the acute and convalescent phases of COVID-19. The prospective study material was composed of cDNA or gDNA derived from T cells, B-cell-depleted T cells, or PBMCs. Subjects who had been exposed to COVID-19, were actively infected with it, or had recovered from it provided the deeply sampled blood TCRbeta repertoires that made up the dataset. A freely available public database, intended as a resource for researchers studying the immune response to SARS-CoV-2, is where the repertoires were released. Samples were obtained from the ongoing ImmuneRACE study (first 160 participants) and from about 1,300 subjects provided by 6 global collaborators. A de-identified subject ID, COVID-19 status, age in years and sex were almost always included in the sample metadata. Where available, HLA class I and class II types were obtained from metadata supplied by the sample provider rather than from assay-based typing. What the research found in general, with its limitations: How much clinical and demographic metadata was included differed by source and by participant, and the metadata was provided uncurated.

The immunoSEQ Assay, a bias-controlled multiplex PCR, was used to amplify TCRbeta CDR3 regions from genomic DNA. As for the authors' bioinformatics: Within the assay, amplification of reference gene primers was used to estimate how many nucleated cells each sample contained. To quantify the absolute abundance of each unique TCRbeta CDR3 rearrangement, sequence reads were collapsed and filtered. For each sample, productive Simpson clonality was calculated as the square root of Simpson's diversity index over productive rearrangements. The immuneACCESS repertoire file appears here via TCRdb, limited to in-frame rearrangements. These files lack a portion of the clones; in checked studies, under half of the deficit traces to unresolved V genes, and the cause of the others is not known. V and J calls and clone size are as listed in that table; D and trimming were resolved from the DNA. Present in this sample are approximately 470,000 clones, approximately 85% of which were seen just once. The ten biggest clones cover approximately 3% of the sample.

Compared with germline, V lacks 4 bases and J lacks 10 bases; bases without a gene match: 14. Looking up the germline V gene yields CDR1 KGHDR and CDR2 SFDVKD. Reading from cysteine to phenylalanine, the CDR3 counts 16 amino acids. Only the CDR3 DNA is retained, 48 bases long and in frame from the first base. In this chain, TRBV24-1 is recombined with TRBJ2-2; 7 central nucleotides agree with TRBD1. The source of this sequence is a human donor in a cohort sampled during active COVID-19. The sequenced sample was peripheral blood. CDR3 region: CATSDRSRTGSVELFF. At the DNA level, the sequence is TGTGCCACCAGTGACCGTTCTAGGACAGGCAGCGTGGAGCTGTTTTTT.